Sequencing of this T cell receptor (beta chain) was carried out in a study of brain T cells in children with intractable seizures. The CDR3 covers 15 residues. Germline V lookup: CDR1 MNHEY, CDR2 SMNVEV (reference sequence). Trimming took off 7 bases at V and 3 bases at J, with 15 bases between the two ends. With regard to this clone: Antigen unknown.

TCRdb's table, derived via immunoSEQ multiplex PCR, lists solely in-frame clones and lacks some. The sample lists approximately 23,000 clones, 85% to 95% seen once, with nearly 6.5% in the top ten. Findings of the study overall: Pre- and post-surgery blood differed in depth, so pre-surgery absences may be undersampling. Patients' HCMV serostatus was unknown; virus specificity rests on CDR3 similarity alone.

The sequenced cases were selected for having the highest brain T cell transcript signatures. This sample comprised peripheral blood, obtained at surgery. The receptor's source is a boy aged 10-17 years with focal cortical dysplasia and intractable seizures. The chain has TRBV27 and TRBJ2-2; D gene ambiguous. CDR3 sequence: CASTLPGRHTGELFF. The CDR3 DNA reads TGTGCCAGCACCCTCCCGGGCAGACACACCGGGGAGCTGTTTTTT.